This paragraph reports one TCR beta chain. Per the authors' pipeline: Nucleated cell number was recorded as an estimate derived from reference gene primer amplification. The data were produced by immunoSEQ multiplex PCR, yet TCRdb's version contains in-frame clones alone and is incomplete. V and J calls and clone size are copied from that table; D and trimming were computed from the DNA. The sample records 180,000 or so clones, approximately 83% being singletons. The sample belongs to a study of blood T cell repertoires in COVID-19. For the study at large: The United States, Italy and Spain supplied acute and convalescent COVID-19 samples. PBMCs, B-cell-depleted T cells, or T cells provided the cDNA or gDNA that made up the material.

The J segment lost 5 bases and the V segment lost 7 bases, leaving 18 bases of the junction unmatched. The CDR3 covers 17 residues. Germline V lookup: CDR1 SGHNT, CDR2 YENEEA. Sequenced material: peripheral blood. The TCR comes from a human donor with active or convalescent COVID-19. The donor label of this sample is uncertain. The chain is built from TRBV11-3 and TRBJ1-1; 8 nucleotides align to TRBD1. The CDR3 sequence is CASTKGQGAIVSTEAFF. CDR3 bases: TGTGCCAGCACCAAGGGCCAGGGGGCGATAGTTAGTACTGAAGCTTTCTTT.